This TCR beta chain is drawn from a study of blood T cell repertoires in COVID-19. The J segment lost 4 bases and the V segment lost 2 bases, leaving 5 bases of the junction unmatched. CDR1 is SGHDN, CDR2 FVKESK, per germline. This CDR3 has 16 residues. Repertoires were generated with immunoSEQ multiplex PCR, while TCRdb's copy carries only in-frame clones and drops some. The sample contains about 270,000 clones, 81% of which appear only once. The sequencing input was peripheral blood. This chain links TRBV14 with TRBJ2-1; 10 nucleotides agree with TRBD2. The sequence was collected from a woman in her sixties with active or convalescent COVID-19. The CDR3 DNA reads TGTGCCAGCAGCCAAACCCGGACTAGCGGATACAATGAGCAGTTCTTC. Protein: CASSQTRTSGYNEQFF.